These 18 T cell receptor beta chains originate from one sample sequenced in a study of cytomegalovirus exposure and HLA in healthy donors. Sequenced by immunoSEQ multiplex PCR; TCRdb stores in-frame clones only, minus some. The table lists roughly 150,000 clones, around four fifths of them singletons, with 2% to 2.5% in the top ten. The sample consisted of PBMCs. Receptors were obtained from a man aged 30 to 45 in good health and CMV-seropositive.

This sequence joins TRBV6-5 and TRBJ1-5; D is unresolved. The germline V gene has CDR1 MNHEY and CDR2 SVGAGI. The CDR3 is 13 amino acids. Trimming stripped 5 bases from V and 6 bases from J, with 11 bases between. CDR3 sequence reads: CASSQEGGQPQHF. The CDR3 DNA follows: TGTGCCAGCAGTCAAGAGGGCGGTCAGCCCCAGCATTTT.

The chain carries TRBV19 and TRBJ1-2; tentative D call: TRBD1 (5 bases). Germline assignment: CDR1 LNHDA and CDR2 SQIVND (reference sequence). Trimming shortened V by 8 bases and J by 4 bases, and 20 bases separated the two germline ends. The CDR3 is made up of 15 amino acids. The CDR3 here is CASSTAGGRSYGYTF. The CDR3 bases are TGTGCCAGTTCCACCGCGGGGGGAAGATCCTATGGCTACACCTTC.

This sequence joins TRBV5-5 and TRBJ1-5; D ambiguous. Germline V gives CDR1 SGHKS, CDR2 YYEKEE (reference sequence). The V end was cut by 0 bases, the J end by 0 bases, with 10 bases between. CDR3 length: 16 residues. The CDR3 DNA follows: TGTGCCAGCAGCTTGGAGGCGGAGTATAGCAATCAGCCCCAGCATTTT. Translation: CASSLEAEYSNQPQHF.

The CDR3 spells CATSRDLGATANTEAFF. Written as DNA, the CDR3 is TGTGCCACCAGCAGAGATTTAGGGGCGACAGCGAACACTGAAGCTTTCTTT. The gene calls are TRBV15 and TRBJ1-1; maybe TRBD1 (5 bases). This CDR3 region has 17 residues. The V gene's germline CDR1 is LNHNV and CDR2 YYDKDF (reference sequence). V shed 0 bases and J shed 1 base, with 15 bases lying between them. The whole variable domain, filled in from reference TRBV15 and TRBJ1-1, reads DAMVIQNPRYQVTQFGKPVTLSCSQTLNHNVMYWYQQKSSQAPKLLFHYYDKDFNNEADTPDNFQSRRPNTSFCFLDIRSPGLGDTAMYLCATSRDLGATANTEAFFGQGTRLTVV.

The chain has TRBV9 and TRBJ1-1; 9 bases line up with TRBD1. V shed 1 base and J 2 bases; nucleotides not matched to a gene: 6. This CDR3 is 16 amino acids long. CDR1 is SGDLS, CDR2 YYNGEE, per germline. The CDR3 sequence: CASSVPTGGGNTEAFF. The CDR3 DNA follows: TGTGCCAGCAGCGTACCCACAGGGGGCGGAAACACTGAAGCTTTCTTT.

V and J are TRBV7-2 and TRBJ1-1, with 7 bases that match TRBD1. J gave up 10 bases and V 4 bases, and 18 bases lay outside the gene matches. The CDR3 spans 16 residues. Germline V gene sequence: CDR1 SGHTA, CDR2 FQGNSA. CDR3 amino acids: CASSSHPQTQQGRAFF. The CDR3 nucleotides are TGTGCCAGCAGCTCTCACCCCCAGACACAACAGGGGAGAGCTTTCTTT.

V is TRBV16 and J is TRBJ2-7, with TRBD1 identical over 10 bases. CDR3 length equals 17 residues. Trimming removed 4 bases from V and 1 base from J; junction bases left unmatched: 10. Germline V gene sequence: CDR1 KGHSY, CDR2 FQNENV. The CDR3 protein is CASSPGPPGQGSYEQYF. CDR3 coding DNA: TGTGCCAGCAGCCCAGGCCCTCCGGGACAGGGGTCCTACGAGCAGTACTTC.

This chain links TRBV19 with TRBJ2-7, with a weak D call TRBD2 (5 bases). CDR3 length equals 14 residues. Germline CDR1 LNHDA, CDR2 SQIVND (reference sequence). V dropped 1 base and J dropped 6 bases, with 13 bases sitting between them. The chain's CDR3 is CASSIASGLPEQYF. CDR3 nucleotides: TGTGCCAGTAGTATAGCGTCGGGGTTACCCGAGCAGTACTTC.

The chain recombines TRBV7-9 with TRBJ1-5; a weak D match, TRBD1 (5 bases). V gave up 5 bases and J gave up 2 bases, with 13 bases separating them. Germline CDR1 and CDR2: SEHNR and FQNEAQ (reference sequence). This CDR3 has 15 residues. The CDR3 nucleotides read TGTGCCAGCAGCGCTCAGGGTACTCGCAATCAGCCCCAGCATTTT. Translation: CASSAQGTRNQPQHF.

This chain links TRBV13 with TRBJ1-1, with D perhaps matching TRBD1 (6 bases). CDR1 is PRHDT, CDR2 FYEKMQ, per germline (reference sequence). There are 13 residues in the CDR3. Trimming stripped 11 bases from V and 2 bases from J, with 15 bases between. In nucleotides, the CDR3 is TGTGCCGGTTCGGACAGTATCAACACTGAAGCTTTCTTT. Translated: CAGSDSINTEAFF.

This chain joins TRBV4-3 and TRBJ1-1; D is undetermined. The CDR3 sequence is 14 residues long. Germline assignment: CDR1 LGHNA and CDR2 YSLEER. Trimming removed 1 base at V and 1 base at J, with 7 bases between. CDR3 DNA: TGCGCCAGCAGCCAAGTTCGACAGAACACTGAAGCTTTCTTT. Its translation is CASSQVRQNTEAFF.

The genes are TRBV7-8 and TRBJ2-7; 10 nucleotides align to TRBD2. Per the germline V gene, CDR1 is SGHVS and CDR2 is FQNEAQ. This CDR3 region has 18 residues. The trim removed 1 base at V and 2 bases at J, leaving 11 bases unmatched. The CDR3 nucleotides are TGTGCCAGCAGCTTAGAGCTGCAGGGAACTAGCGGGGCCTACGAGCAGTACTTC. Translation gives CASSLELQGTSGAYEQYF.

The chain carries TRBV7-6 and TRBJ2-1, with 14 positions matching TRBD2. With V trimmed by 5 bases and J by 7 bases, 7 bases remained unmatched. CDR1 and CDR2 (germline): SGHVS, FNYEAQ. The CDR3 contains 16 residues. CDR3 bases: TGTGCCAGCAGCCCAAGGACTAGCGGGGGGAGAAATGAGCAGTTCTTC. It encodes CASSPRTSGGRNEQFF.

This clone was seen more than once but under ten times. The chain is built from TRBV2 and TRBJ1-5, with 7 bases aligning to TRBD1. The CDR3 consists of 13 residues. Per germline, CDR1 SNHLY and CDR2 FYNNEI. The V and J ends lost 11 bases and 4 bases, in that order; junction bases with no gene match: 8. CDR3: CAGSGQANQPQHF. CDR3 in DNA: TGTGCCGGTAGTGGACAGGCTAATCAGCCCCAGCATTTT. Variable domain in full (rest from reference TRBV2 and TRBJ1-5): EPEVTQTPSHQVTQMGQEVILRCVPISNHLYFYWYRQILGQKVEFLVSFYNNEISEKSEIFDDQFSVERPDGSNFTLKIRSTKLEDSAMYFCAGSGQANQPQHFGDGTRLSIL.

The genes are TRBV25-1 and TRBJ2-2; 10 bases are shared with TRBD1. CDR1 and CDR2 from the germline V gene are MGHDK and SYGVNS. The CDR3 contains 14 residues. V lost 10 bases, J lost 7 bases, and 9 bases stayed unmatched. The CDR3 spells CATSAGQGSGELFF. The DNA of the CDR3 is TGTGCCACCTCAGCGGGACAGGGGAGCGGGGAGCTGTTTTTT. The full variable domain, with the rest looked up from reference TRBV25-1 and TRBJ2-2, is EADIYQTPRYLVIGTGKKITLECSQTMGHDKMYWYQQDPGMELHLIHYSYGVNSTEKGDLSSESTVSRIRTEHFPLTLESARPSHTSQYLCATSAGQGSGELFFGEGSRLTVL.

The CDR3 region is CASSIDLWQGVNTGELFF. The CDR3, as DNA: TGTGCCAGTAGTATAGATCTCTGGCAGGGGGTGAACACCGGGGAGCTGTTTTTT. V and J are TRBV19 and TRBJ2-2, with 7 positions matching TRBD1. Germline V gene lookup returns CDR1 LNHDA and CDR2 SQIVND (reference sequence). CDR3 size: 18 residues. The J segment lost 1 base and the V segment lost 0 bases, leaving 8 bases of the junction unmatched.

The V and J genes are TRBV6-6 and TRBJ2-1, with a weak D call TRBD1 (6 bases). The CDR3 is made up of 16 amino acids. The germline V and J ends were trimmed by 7 bases and 4 bases, with 20 bases remaining between them. Germline V gives CDR1 MNHNY, CDR2 SVGAGI (reference sequence). CDR3 in amino acids: CASNPTSQGHYNEQFF. The DNA for the CDR3 is TGTGCCAGCAATCCCACGAGTCAGGGACATTACAATGAGCAGTTCTTC.

This chain's CDR3 is CASSLLYEETQYF. The DNA for the CDR3 is TGTGCCAGCAGCTTGCTCTATGAAGAGACCCAGTACTTC. The V and J genes are TRBV5-6 and TRBJ2-5; the D is unclear. Germline CDR1 is SGHDT and CDR2 is YYEEEE. The CDR3 is 13 amino acids. V was trimmed by 1 base and J by 3 bases, leaving 7 bases between them.